A selection of T cell receptor beta chains follows, all from one sample in a study of blood T cell repertoires in COVID-19. Generated by immunoSEQ multiplex PCR, the TCRdb table keeps only in-frame clones and is missing some. The table has about 230,000 clones, under 90% seen once. Sequencing was carried out using PBMCs or T cells enriched from blood (not recorded which). The receptor source for this set is a woman aged 25 to 39 with acute COVID-19. The CDR3 runs from the conserved cysteine through the conserved F or W. The D gene is left open where the match is weak. Clone size is not always given. Where it is, it says once, few, many or a class for expanded clones.

TGTGCCACCAGTGACACCCAAGGGGCTTACAATGAGCAGTTCTTC | CATSDTQGAYNEQFF | . | TRBJ2-1 | TRBV24-1 | .
TGTGCCAGCAGCTTAGGAGGGCCTGATAGAATCACCTTC | CASSLGGPDRITF | . | TRBJ1-2 | TRBV7-9 | .
TGTGCCAGCAGTAAAGCTCCTCAGGGACAAGGCGGAAACACCATATATTTT | CASSKAPQGQGGNTIYF | . | TRBJ1-3 | TRBV9 | .
TGTGCCAGCAGTGACCTACAGGGAACTGGAAACACCATATATTTT | CASSDLQGTGNTIYF | . | TRBJ1-3 | TRBV6-1 | .
TGTGCCAGCAGCCAACAGGGGTTTGGCAATCAGCCCCAGCATTTT | CASSQQGFGNQPQHF | . | TRBJ1-5 | TRBV2 | TRBD1
TGCGCCAGCAGCTCGACAGGGGTTGAAAAACTGTTTTTT | CASSSTGVEKLFF | . | TRBJ1-4 | TRBV5-1 | TRBD1
TGTGCCAGTAGTATAGTATGGGGACAGCACCTCGACTACACCTTC | CASSIVWGQHLDYTF | . | TRBJ1-2 | TRBV19 | TRBD1
TGTGCCAGCTCACCTCTCACAGGGGATCCCTATGGCTACACCTTC | CASSPLTGDPYGYTF | . | TRBJ1-2 | TRBV18 | TRBD1
TGCGCCAGCAGCGTGAATCAGGGTAACGAAGCTTTCTTT | CASSVNQGNEAFF | . | TRBJ1-1 | TRBV5-1 | .
TGTGCCAGCACCCCCTTCTGGAGCTCCTATAATTCACCCCTCCACTTT | CASTPFWSSYNSPLHF | . | TRBJ1-6 | TRBV28 | .
TGTGCCAGCTCACCTGGACAGAATTCAAATTCACCCCTCCACTTT | CASSPGQNSNSPLHF | . | TRBJ1-6 | TRBV18 | .
TGTGCCAGCAGCTTGGGGACTAGCGGGGGGGTCTACAATGAGCAGTTCTTC | CASSLGTSGGVYNEQFF | . | TRBJ2-1 | TRBV7-8 | TRBD2
TGTGCCAGCTCGCCGGCGGGGCAGAACTATGGCTACACCTTC | CASSPAGQNYGYTF | . | TRBJ1-2 | TRBV18 | .
TGTGCCAGCAGCTTAGGGAGCGGGGGGGCCAGGGAGACCCAGTACTTC | CASSLGSGGARETQYF | once | TRBJ2-5 | TRBV7-2 | TRBD2
TGTGCCAGCAGCCAAGACGGGACAGGGAAGGGGTTCTTC | CASSQDGTGKGFF | few | TRBJ2-1 | TRBV3-1/TRBV3-2 | TRBD1
TGTGCCAGCAGCCAAGAGGCGGTAATGAACACTGAAGCTTTCTTT | CASSQEAVMNTEAFF | . | TRBJ1-1 | TRBV4-2 | .
TGTGCCAGCAGCCATCCTCGCACCGGTGAAAAACTGTTTTTT | CASSHPRTGEKLFF | . | TRBJ1-4 | TRBV3-1/TRBV3-2 | .
TGTGCCAGCGTCCCCTCTTGGAGGGGAATGAACACTGAAGCTTTCTTT | CASVPSWRGMNTEAFF | once | TRBJ1-1 | TRBV28 | .
TGTGCCAGCTCACCAGCTGGGCGATCCGGGGAGCTGTTTTTT | CASSPAGRSGELFF | few | TRBJ2-2 | TRBV18 | .